This TCR beta chain was identified in a study of beta chain features in type 1 diabetes. General study findings and limits: Diminished insertions and augmented deletions at VDJ junctions characterized type 1 diabetes patients. Patients showed naive, central memory and Treg TCRB repertoires that appeared more similar than those of healthy donors. In all four CD4+ subsets, TCRB CDR3 length was significantly, moderately reduced in type 1 diabetes.

Naive, central memory, regulatory and stem cell-like memory cells within the CD4+ compartment were sorted using CD45RO/CCR7/CD25/CD127/CD95/CD27. Of the isolated RNA, all was reverse transcribed, and so the sequenced material was expressed TCRB transcripts. The method was immunoSEQ multiplex PCR; TCRdb's version includes in-frame clones alone and lacks a portion of them. The table includes 150,000 to 200,000 clones, roughly 9% detected once. This clone was detected only a few times. No antigen is known for it. Sequenced: central memory CD4+ T cells from blood. This receptor was taken from a woman between 18 and 29 years old in good health.

The CDR3 DNA reads TGTGCCAGCAGCGAGACAGGACTGATCTCTGGAAACACCATATATTTT. As protein: CASSETGLISGNTIYF. The chain is built from TRBV9 and TRBJ1-3; D is perhaps TRBD1 (6 bases). Germline V lookup: CDR1 SGDLS, CDR2 YYNGEE. V lost 3 bases, J lost 0 bases, and 13 bases lay in between. The CDR3 spans 16 residues.